Listed here is a single TCR beta chain. The method was immunoSEQ multiplex PCR; TCRdb's version includes in-frame clones alone and lacks a portion of them. Of more than 100,000 clones listed, approximately 90% are singletons. CDR1 is MNHNY, CDR2 SVGAGI, per germline (reference sequence). This CDR3 comprises 15 residues. V was clipped by 5 bases and J by 9 bases; unmatched bases: 7. This entry comes from a study of T cell changes during pregnancy in multiple sclerosis. The J gene is TRBJ2-1, the V gene TRBV6-6; 13 bases fit TRBD2. The input for sequencing was peripheral blood, taken after pregnancy. The receptor's source is a female donor with multiple sclerosis, enrolled in a pregnancy study. The CDR3 DNA follows: TGTGCCAGCAGTACGGGACTAGCGGGATTCAGTGAGCAGTTCTTC. Residues: CASSTGLAGFSEQFF.